This T cell receptor beta chain was sequenced for a study of metastatic and nonmetastatic thyroid tumors. Study results and limitations: Significantly higher TCR beta diversity was reportedly seen in malignant thyroid tumors than benign nodules, in blood and tumor.

As to this clone: Its antigen is still unknown.

Germline CDR1 reads SGHRS; CDR2 reads YFSETQ. This CDR3 is built from 15 residues. V lost 4 bases and J lost 0, with 8 bases in between. Using MiXCR, TCRdb re-called clones from the PCR reads. The sample lists about 43,000 clones; less than 25% were seen once. Thyroid surgery took place with no prior treatment in any patient. The rearrangement links TRBV5-1 to TRBJ2-6; D possibly corresponds to TRBD2 (5 bases). What was sequenced was tumor tissue. The TCR sequence derives from a female donor with papillary thyroid cancer or a benign thyroid nodule (not recorded which). Some clones in this sample may be carry-over from other donors' samples. The CDR3 protein is CASSLGNSGANVLTF. The CDR3 nucleotides are TGCGCCAGCAGCCTCGGGAACTCTGGGGCCAACGTCCTGACTTTC.